Presented here are 23 T cell receptor beta chains from one specimen sequenced in a study of T cells in Graves' hyperthyroidism and ophthalmopathy (dated by TCRdb to 2018 to 2020). The method was multiplex PCR. The instrument given in TCRdb is Illumina HiSeq 2000. The TCR beta CDR3 regions were amplified from the RNA transcripts. A first-round RT-PCR of the TCR CDR3 used the HTBI primer set with the Qiagen OneStep RT-PCR kit. In-frame beta chains were kept once TCRdb had trimmed the public reads at Q25 with fastp and called clones with MiXCR. Rows merge per CDR3 protein into single entries with the most common DNA and genes. The sample records roughly 710,000 distinct CDR3 sequences, approximately 36% of which are singletons. Less than 35% of the sample is held by the ten biggest clonotypes. The sample taken for sequencing was blood. Receptors were obtained from a woman between 35 and 50 years old with Graves' hyperthyroidism.

The V call is TRBV7-9, the J call TRBJ2-5; possibly TRBD1 for D (6 bases). V was trimmed by 5 bases and J by 7 bases, leaving 11 bases between them. This CDR3 region has 12 residues. Germline-derived CDR1 and CDR2 are SEHNR and FQNEAQ (reference sequence). The CDR3 DNA is TGTGCCAGCAGCACAGGGTTAGGGACCCAGTACTTC. Protein sequence: CASSTGLGTQYF.

The rearrangement uses TRBV4-3 and TRBJ2-7; D is unresolved. The CDR3 consists of 15 residues. Germline CDR1 and CDR2: LGHNA and YSLEER. The V and J ends lost 0 bases and 0 bases respectively, with 9 bases between them. The CDR3 DNA reads as TGCGCCAGCAGCCAAGATACACATAGCTCCTACGAGCAGTACTTC. Amino acid sequence: CASSQDTHSSYEQYF.

V gene TRBV7-9 combines with J gene TRBJ2-7; D remains ambiguous. Germline assignment: CDR1 SEHNR and CDR2 FQNEAQ (reference sequence). Trimming shortened V by 5 bases and J by 6 bases, and 17 bases separated the two germline ends. The CDR3 consists of 14 residues. CDR3 sequence: CASSHVFLTGEQYF. For the CDR3, the DNA is TGTGCCAGCAGCCATGTGTTCTTGACTGGCGAGCAGTACTTC.

The genes are TRBV7-2 and TRBJ2-5; 8 bases agree with TRBD2. Losses at the gene ends were 3 bases for V and 5 bases for J; bases not matched to a gene: 8. The CDR3 totals 15 residues. CDR1 is SGHTA, CDR2 FQGNSA, per germline. This CDR3 reads CASSFGGGTDETQYF. The CDR3 region has the DNA TGTGCCAGCAGCTTTGGCGGGGGGACCGATGAGACCCAGTACTTC.

This clonotype was recorded many times. V usage is TRBV24-1 and J usage is TRBJ1-5; 11 bases are shared with TRBD1. The CDR3 sequence is 15 residues long. The V gene end was trimmed by 4 bases and the J gene end by 7 bases; junction bases not matched to a gene: 5. Germline CDR1 and CDR2: KGHDR and SFDVKD. The CDR3 coding sequence is TGTGCCACCAGTGAGGGGACAGGGGGGTACCAGCCCCAGCATTTT. This translates into CATSEGTGGYQPQHF.

There are a few counts of this clonotype. The rearrangement uses TRBV4-3 and TRBJ1-2; weak D call: TRBD1 (5 bases). The CDR3 loop spans 14 amino acids. Germline CDR1 reads LGHNA; CDR2 reads YSLEER. V lost 1 base, J lost 2 bases, and 8 bases lay in between. The CDR3 loop is CASSQAWGNYGYTF. In DNA, the CDR3 is TGCGCCAGCAGCCAAGCCTGGGGGAACTATGGCTACACCTTC.

This clonotype was seen a few times. The chain is built from TRBV5-4 and TRBJ2-5, with 7 bases that match TRBD2. CDR1 and CDR2 from the germline V gene are SGHNT and YYREEE (reference sequence). The CDR3 runs to 15 residues. With V trimmed by 0 bases and J by 5 bases, 7 bases remained unmatched. The CDR3 DNA follows: TGTGCCAGCAGCTTGGAGGCGGGAGCCGAGGAGACCCAGTACTTC. Translating gives CASSLEAGAEETQYF.

V and J are TRBV20-1 and TRBJ1-2, with a possible D match to TRBD1 (5 bases). Germline lookup yields CDR1 DFQATT and CDR2 SNEGSKA (reference sequence). The V and J ends lost 0 bases and 5 bases respectively, with 13 bases between them. This CDR3 comprises 14 residues. For the CDR3, the DNA is TGCAGTGCTAGAGATCGTGTGGGACCTTATGGCTACACCTTC. Amino acids: CSARDRVGPYGYTF.

The V gene is TRBV20-1, the J gene TRBJ1-1, with D maybe TRBD1 (5 bases). V lost 6 bases and J lost 10, with 24 bases in between. Germline lookup yields CDR1 DFQATT and CDR2 SNEGSKA (reference sequence). CDR3 length equals 14 residues. This CDR3 reads CSARDFQGKAGAFF. The CDR3 DNA reads TGCAGTGCCAGGGATTTCCAGGGTAAGGCTGGAGCTTTCTTT.

The table lists this clonotype with many counts. The chain is built from TRBV9 and TRBJ1-2; possibly TRBD1 for D (6 bases). Trimming removed 2 bases at V and 0 bases at J, with 11 bases between. Per germline, CDR1 SGDLS and CDR2 YYNGEE. The CDR3 is 15 amino acids. Here the CDR3 reads CASSVGGHSNYGYTF. Written as DNA, the CDR3 is TGTGCCAGCAGCGTGGGGGGACATTCTAACTATGGCTACACCTTC.

There are a few counts of this clonotype. The rearrangement uses TRBV4-3 and TRBJ1-5; D unresolved. The CDR3 is made up of 16 amino acids. V was cut by 0 bases and J by 0 bases, with 9 bases left in between. Per the germline V gene, CDR1 is LGHNA and CDR2 is YSLEER. In nucleotides, the CDR3 is TGCGCCAGCAGCCAAGACATCCGCTTTAGCAATCAGCCCCAGCATTTT. It encodes CASSQDIRFSNQPQHF.

The CDR3 DNA follows: TGTGCCAGTAGTATAAACCCAGGGATCGGGACTGAAGCTTTCTTT. The encoded protein is CASSINPGIGTEAFF. The chain joins TRBV19 to TRBJ1-1; D may be TRBD1 (5 bases). V was clipped by 2 bases and J by 5 bases, with 15 bases between them. In germline, CDR1 is LNHDA, CDR2 SQIVND (reference sequence). This CDR3 is built from 15 residues.

This clonotype was seen only a few times. V and J are TRBV29-1 and TRBJ2-3, with 7 bases lining up with TRBD1. The ends lost 6 bases at V and 1 base at J; junction bases unmatched: 4. CDR1 SQVTM and CDR2 ANQGSEA come from the germline V gene. The CDR3 contains 13 residues. CDR3 sequence (DNA): TGCAGCGTAACCGGGACAGGCACAGATACGCAGTATTTT. Translated: CSVTGTGTDTQYF.

This clonotype was seen a handful of times. The J gene is TRBJ1-5, the V gene TRBV6-2 or TRBV6-3; a possible D gene is TRBD1 (6 bases). The germline V gene has CDR1 MNHEY and CDR2 SVGEGT. There are 13 residues in the CDR3. The DNA of the CDR3 is TGTGCGCGCCCCAACAGGGACTGTCAGCCCCAGCATTTT. Amino acids: CARPNRDCQPQHF.

J is TRBJ1-3 and V is TRBV19; D not certain. The CDR3 is 11 amino acids. Deletions cut 11 bases from V and 4 bases from J, with 9 bases between. Germline values: CDR1 LNHDA, CDR2 SQIVND (reference sequence). The CDR3 here is CAWRNGNTIYF. Here the CDR3 DNA reads TGTGCCTGGCGAAACGGAAACACCATATATTTT.

In regard to this clonotype: One end of the junction is discordant with germline, which a read error may explain. CDR3 sequence (DNA): TGTGCCAGCTGCCACGAGCCTAGTATTTACGAGACCCAGTACTTC. Translating it yields CASCHEPSIYETQYF. The gene calls are TRBV3-1 and TRBJ2-5; no clear D gene. CDR3 length: 15 amino acids. CDR1 and CDR2 from the germline V gene are LGHDT and YNNKEL (reference sequence).

As to this clonotype: One end of the junction is discordant with germline, which a read error may explain. The genes are TRBV5-1 and TRBJ1-1; a weak D match, TRBD1 (5 bases). Germline loops: CDR1 SGHRS, CDR2 YFSETQ. The CDR3 contains 12 residues. This CDR3 is CASSFEGTEVFF. The CDR3 nucleotides read TGCGCCAGCAGCTTCGAAGGGACTGAAGTTTTCTTT.

This chain links TRBV7-9 with TRBJ1-2; 8 bases agree with TRBD1. The length of the CDR3 is 15 residues. Germline V lookup: CDR1 SEHNR, CDR2 FQNEAQ (reference sequence). V dropped 4 bases and J dropped 0; count of bases not matched to a gene: 4. CDR3 in DNA: TGTGCCAGCAGCTCGACAGGGGAGGCTAACTATGGCTACACCTTC. Amino acid sequence: CASSSTGEANYGYTF.

The CDR3 sequence: CASSRTGMRGYTF. CDR3 coding DNA: TGTGCCAGTAGCCGGACAGGGATGAGAGGCTACACCTTC. The chain uses TRBV19 and TRBJ1-2; 8 bases line up with TRBD1. Trimming took 6 bases from V and 8 from J; bases not matched to a gene: 8. The CDR3 length is 13 residues. In germline, CDR1 is LNHDA, CDR2 SQIVND (reference sequence).

The gene calls are TRBV6-2 or TRBV6-3 and TRBJ1-5; no definite D call. The CDR3 has 12 amino acids. Trimming shortened V by 8 bases and J by 2 bases, and 7 bases separated the two germline ends. Germline V lookup: CDR1 MNHEY, CDR2 SVGEGT. The CDR3 loop is CASLSGNQPQHF. The CDR3 DNA sequence: TGTGCCAGCTTATCGGGCAATCAGCCCCAGCATTTT.

Many counts were recorded for this clonotype. The chain has TRBV20-1 and TRBJ1-1, with TRBD1 identical over 7 bases. Germline loops: CDR1 DFQATT, CDR2 SNEGSKA (reference sequence). Trimming took 3 bases from V and 10 from J; bases not matched to a gene: 11. The CDR3 runs 13 residues. The CDR3 spells CSASTKQGISAFF. In DNA, the CDR3 is TGCAGTGCTAGTACAAAACAGGGGATTTCAGCTTTCTTT.

This clonotype appeared a few times. The chain links TRBV10-3 to TRBJ2-7; D not resolved. Deletions cut 6 bases from V and 5 bases from J, with 14 bases between. Germline-derived CDR1 and CDR2 are ENHRY and SYGVKD. The CDR3 runs to 13 residues. CDR3 amino acids: CAISDTTRNEQYF. The CDR3 bases are TGTGCCATCAGCGATACGACCAGGAACGAGCAGTACTTC.

This clonotype was recorded many times. This rearrangement joins TRBV12-3 or TRBV12-4 to TRBJ1-6; 9 bases are shared with TRBD1. J was trimmed by 10 bases and V by 5 bases; bases with no gene match: 9. There are 15 residues in the CDR3. The CDR3 DNA is TGTGCCAGCAGTGTCCCGGGACAGGGTGCCTCACCCCTCCACTTT. Encoded protein: CASSVPGQGASPLHF.